The subject of this entry is one TCR beta chain. The data originate from a study of blood T cell repertoires in COVID-19. Background on the study: Acute-phase and convalescent COVID-19 samples originated in the United States, Italy and Spain.

The V end lost 5 bases, the J end lost 5 bases, and 12 bases lay between the germline ends. CDR3 size: 13 residues. The germline gives CDR1 SGHTA, CDR2 FQGNSA. In the authors' methods: Cell counts per sample came from amplifying reference gene primers. Measured with immunoSEQ multiplex PCR; TCRdb has only the in-frame clones, and not every one. Clone size and V and J calls were adopted from that table, with D and trimming inferred from the DNA. The sample has 300,000 or so clones; around 89% are singletons. The sequencing input was peripheral blood. The clonotype originates from a man younger than 35 who had recovered from COVID-19. This chain uses TRBV7-2 with TRBJ1-2; D unresolved. In DNA, the CDR3 is TGTGCCAGCAGCGAAACGACTGATTATGGCTACACCTTC. Translating it yields CASSETTDYGYTF. Based on the CDR3 plus reference TRBV7-2 and TRBJ1-2, the full variable domain is GAGVSQSPSNKVTEKGKDVELRCDPISGHTALYWYRQSLGQGLEFLIYFQGNSAPDKSGLPSDRFSAERTGGSVSTLTIQRTQQEDSAVYLCASSETTDYGYTFGSGTRLTVV.